This TCR beta chain was found in a study of shared clonotypes between healthy human individuals. Study-wide context: Donor composition was a couple of women and three men, aged 18 to 49. General study findings and limits: Relative to their counterparts shared across all four donors, non-shared clonotypes exhibited diminished generation probabilities.

Worth noting for this clone: No antigen is known for it.

The study ran the assay at deep level. Profiled with immunoSEQ multiplex PCR; TCRdb holds only in-frame clones, not every one. This sample yields 330,000 or so clones, of which around 70% are seen a single time; 10% belongs to the top ten. Healthy and HIV-negative, the adult donors had no recent acute infections or vaccinations. This CDR3 is built from 15 residues. The V and J ends lost 5 bases and 4 bases respectively, with 14 bases between them. Germline V gives CDR1 KGHSH, CDR2 LQKENI. Sequencing was done on a sample of memory CD4+ T cells sorted from blood. Subset reported: CD45RA-negative fraction. The rearrangement uses TRBV18 and TRBJ2-2; D gene uncertain. This receptor was identified in a man aged 30-40 years in good health. CDR3 DNA sequence: TGTGCCAGCTCAAGGGCGACACCAGGCACCGGGGAGCTGTTTTTT. Encoded protein: CASSRATPGTGELFF.